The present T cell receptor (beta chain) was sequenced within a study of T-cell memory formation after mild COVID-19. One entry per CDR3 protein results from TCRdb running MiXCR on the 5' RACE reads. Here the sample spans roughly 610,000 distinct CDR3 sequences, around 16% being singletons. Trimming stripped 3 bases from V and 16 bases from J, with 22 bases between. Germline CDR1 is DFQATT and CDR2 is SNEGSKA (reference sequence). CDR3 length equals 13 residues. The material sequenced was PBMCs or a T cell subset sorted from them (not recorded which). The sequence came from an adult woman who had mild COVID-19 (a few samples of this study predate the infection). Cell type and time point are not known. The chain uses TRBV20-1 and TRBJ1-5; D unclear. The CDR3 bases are TGCAGTGCTAGTATAGGTGTCGGGCAGCTATCACATTTT. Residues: CSASIGVGQLSHF.